These 2 T cell receptor beta chains originate from one sample sequenced in a study of CD8+CD57+ T cells in acquired aplastic anemia (dated by TCRdb to 2017 to 2018). Sequencer: Illumina HiSeq 2000. TCR beta VDJ combination and CDR3 sequence profiling used genomic DNA as the template. TCRdb applied fastp at Q25 and MiXCR to the public reads, then kept only in-frame beta chains. A single entry per CDR3 protein holds the most common genes and DNA from its merged rows. The sample data list more than 150,000 distinct CDR3 sequences, and 45% to 50% of these were observed just once. Clones ranked in the top ten supply 2.5% to 3.5% of the sample. Sequencing used sorted CD4+, CD8+, or CD8+CD57+ T cells (not recorded which) from PBMCs. These receptors were taken from a human donor in good health.

The CDR3 DNA follows: TGTGCCAGCAGCTTAGTCCCCCCGGCTAGGGCGGGCTACACCTTC. Its translation is CASSLVPPARAGYTF. J is TRBJ1-2 and V is TRBV11-2; D gene uncertain. Germline V gene sequence: CDR1 SGHAT, CDR2 FQNNGV. The CDR3 loop spans 15 amino acids. Trimming took 1 base from V and 8 from J, leaving 17 bases between them.

V is TRBV2 and J is TRBJ1-6; 7 bases agree with TRBD1. V dropped 6 bases and J dropped 7; count of bases not matched to a gene: 9. Germline lookup yields CDR1 SNHLY and CDR2 FYNNEI. CDR3 size: 15 residues. CDR3 region: CASRSSPGQNSPLHF. For the CDR3, the DNA is TGTGCCAGCAGGAGCTCTCCGGGACAGAATTCACCCCTCCACTTT.